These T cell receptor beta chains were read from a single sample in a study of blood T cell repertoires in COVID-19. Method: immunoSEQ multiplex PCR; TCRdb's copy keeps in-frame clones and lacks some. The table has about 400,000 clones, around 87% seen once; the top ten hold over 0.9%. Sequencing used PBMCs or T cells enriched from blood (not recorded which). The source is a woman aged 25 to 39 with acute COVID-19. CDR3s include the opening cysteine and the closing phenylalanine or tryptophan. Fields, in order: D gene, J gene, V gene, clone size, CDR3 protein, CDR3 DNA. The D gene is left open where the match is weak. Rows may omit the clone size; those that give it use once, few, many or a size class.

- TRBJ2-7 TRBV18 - CASSPATGDGEQYF TGTGCCAGCTCACCGGCGACCGGGGATGGCGAGCAGTACTTC
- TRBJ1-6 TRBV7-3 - CASSLSGAGNSPLHF TGTGCCAGCAGCTTAAGCGGCGCAGGGAATTCACCCCTCCACTTT
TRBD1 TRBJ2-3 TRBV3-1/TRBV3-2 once CASSLHDRARTDTQYF TGTGCCAGCAGCCTACACGACAGGGCTCGCACAGATACGCAGTATTTT
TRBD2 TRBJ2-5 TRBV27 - CASSQRGGRETQYF TGTGCCAGCAGCCAGCGGGGGGGCCGAGAGACCCAGTACTTC
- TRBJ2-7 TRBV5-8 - CASSFSGATREQYF TGTGCCAGCAGCTTCTCTGGGGCCACGAGGGAGCAGTACTTC
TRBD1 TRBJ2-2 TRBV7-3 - CASSSPPGQGNGELFF TGTGCCAGCAGCTCGCCCCCGGGACAGGGAAACGGGGAGCTGTTTTTT
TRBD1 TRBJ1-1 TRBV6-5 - CASSYLDRGGTEAFF TGTGCCAGCAGTTACTTGGACAGGGGGGGGACTGAAGCTTTCTTT
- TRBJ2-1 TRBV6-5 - CASSPGLGNEQFF TGTGCCAGCAGTCCCGGCCTCGGGAATGAGCAGTTCTTC
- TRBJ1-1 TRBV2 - CASTYSGGPGPEAFF TGTGCCAGCACCTATAGCGGGGGACCGGGCCCTGAAGCTTTCTTT
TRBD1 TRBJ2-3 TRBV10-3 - CATSGTGGFTDTQYF TGTGCCACCTCCGGGACAGGGGGATTCACAGATACGCAGTATTTT
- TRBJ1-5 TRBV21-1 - CASTQEVQGEYSNQPQHF TGTGCCAGCACCCAGGAAGTTCAGGGGGAATATAGCAATCAGCCCCAGCATTTT
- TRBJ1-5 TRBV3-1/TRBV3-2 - CASSQEYSNQPQHF TGTGCCAGCAGCCAGGAGTATAGCAATCAGCCCCAGCATTTT
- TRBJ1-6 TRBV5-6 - CASSGRGYNSPLHF TGTGCCAGCAGCGGGAGGGGGTATAATTCACCCCTCCACTTT
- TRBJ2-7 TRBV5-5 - CASSLVAGTYEQYF TGTGCCAGCAGCTTGGTAGCAGGGACCTACGAGCAGTACTTC
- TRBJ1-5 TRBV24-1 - CATSDISSVRGQPQHF TGTGCCACCAGTGATATCTCCTCGGTTAGGGGTCAGCCCCAGCATTTT
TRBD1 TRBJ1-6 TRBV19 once CASSMGDRGYSPLHF TGTGCCAGTAGTATGGGTGACAGGGGGTATTCACCCCTCCACTTT
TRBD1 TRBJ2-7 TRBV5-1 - CASSHWDSAYEQYF TGCGCCAGCAGCCACTGGGACAGCGCCTACGAGCAGTACTTC
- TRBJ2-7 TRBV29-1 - CSAALQNSYEQYF TGCAGCGCCGCCCTTCAGAACAGCTACGAGCAGTACTTC
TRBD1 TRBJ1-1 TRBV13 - CASSAADRGRNTEAFF TGTGCCAGCAGCGCCGCGGACAGGGGGCGGAACACTGAAGCTTTCTTT
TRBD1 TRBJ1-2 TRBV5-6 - CASSSDRGLRGYTF TGTGCCAGCAGCTCAGACAGGGGCCTCCGGGGCTACACCTTC
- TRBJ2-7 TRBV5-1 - CASSLEVAGYEQYF TGCGCCAGCAGCTTGGAGGTCGCAGGCTACGAGCAGTACTTC
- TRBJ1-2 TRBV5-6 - CASSFEVSDGYTF TGTGCCAGTAGCTTCGAGGTTTCAGATGGCTACACCTTC
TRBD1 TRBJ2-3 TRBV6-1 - CASSDWTGIEDTDTQYF TGTGCCAGCAGTGATTGGACAGGGATAGAGGACACAGATACGCAGTATTTT